Following are 25 T cell receptor beta chains from one sample sequenced in a study of radiation and T cells in renal cell carcinoma. Stated time point: baseline pretreatment blood. Noted treatment: 15 Gy SBRT to primary tumor, nephrectomy 4 weeks later. Data came from immunoSEQ multiplex PCR; TCRdb stores just in-frame clones and leaves some out. The data show 150,000 or so clones, with about 88% seen just once and approximately 4% held by the top ten. The sample consisted of blood, taken from a patient whose treatment included radiotherapy and nephrectomy. The source is a woman aged 70-85 years with renal cell carcinoma.

This clone was seen just once. The chain is built from TRBV5-6 and TRBJ2-1; D gene uncertain. Trimming removed 5 bases at V and 5 bases at J, with 11 bases between. This CDR3 region has 13 residues. Per the germline V gene, CDR1 is SGHDT and CDR2 is YYEEEE. CDR3: CASSNALNNEQFF. The CDR3 bases are TGTGCCAGCAGTAACGCTCTGAACAATGAGCAGTTCTTC.

The chain combines TRBV2 with TRBJ2-5; the D gene is possibly TRBD1 (5 bases). Germline V gene data show CDR1 as SNHLY and CDR2 as FYNNEI. Trimming stripped 6 bases from V and 9 bases from J, with 26 bases between. CDR3 length: 16 residues. In nucleotides, the CDR3 is TGTGCCAGCAGGGGCCTCAGGGCCGTGCTACAAGGCTCCCAGTACTTC. It codes for CASRGLRAVLQGSQYF. The whole variable domain, filled in from reference TRBV2 and TRBJ2-5, reads EPEVTQTPSHQVTQMGQEVILRCVPISNHLYFYWYRQILGQKVEFLVSFYNNEISEKSEIFDDQFSVERPDGSNFTLKIRSTKLEDSAMYFCASRGLRAVLQGSQYFGPGTRLLVL.

V is TRBV2 and J is TRBJ2-3; D tentatively reads TRBD1 or TRBD2 (6 bases each). The germline V and J ends were trimmed by 5 bases and 4 bases, with 13 bases remaining between them. The length of the CDR3 is 14 residues. The germline V gene encodes CDR1 SNHLY and CDR2 FYNNEI. CDR3 sequence (DNA): TGTGCCAGCAGTATGCTTAGGGGGGCAGATACGCAGTATTTT. This gives the protein CASSMLRGADTQYF.

V gene TRBV9 combines with J gene TRBJ2-1; D possibly uses TRBD1 or TRBD2 (5 bases each). This CDR3 region has 17 residues. Germline V gene data show CDR1 as SGDLS and CDR2 as YYNGEE. V lost 3 bases and J lost 0, with 16 bases in between. The CDR3 DNA sequence: TGTGCCAGCAGCGGTCTCCCGGGGCAAGTCTCCTACAATGAGCAGTTCTTC. Amino acid sequence: CASSGLPGQVSYNEQFF.

This chain joins TRBV19 and TRBJ1-1; tentatively, D is TRBD1 (6 bases). CDR1 and CDR2 (germline): LNHDA, SQIVND (reference sequence). The CDR3 is made up of 14 amino acids. V lost 6 bases and J 1 base, leaving 12 bases between the germline ends. The CDR3 reads CASRPTDRNTEAFF. The CDR3 DNA follows: TGTGCCAGTAGGCCGACGGACAGGAACACTGAAGCTTTCTTT.

The chain carries TRBV6-1 and TRBJ2-7; D is uncertain. With 7 bases removed from V and 3 bases from J, the gap between germline ends came to 13 bases. Germline CDR1 reads MNHNS; CDR2 reads SASEGT. The CDR3 contains 13 residues. The CDR3 DNA reads TGTGCCAGCAATTTCCTAGTTAACTACGAGCAGTACTTC. This sequence encodes CASNFLVNYEQYF.

The V and J genes are TRBV7-2 and TRBJ2-5, with D perhaps TRBD2 (6 bases). Deletions cut 3 bases from V and 2 bases from J, with 10 bases between. The germline V gene encodes CDR1 SGHTA and CDR2 FQGNSA. CDR3 length equals 14 residues. The CDR3 coding sequence is TGTGCCAGCAGCTTCACGGCGGGGCAAGAGACCCAGTACTTC. It is translated as CASSFTAGQETQYF.

V and J are TRBV7-9 and TRBJ1-6, with D perhaps matching TRBD1 (6 bases). The CDR3 is 17 amino acids. The germline gives CDR1 SEHNR, CDR2 FQNEAQ (reference sequence). Trimming pared 4 bases from V and 3 bases from J, leaving 16 bases between. CDR3 bases: TGTGCCAGCAGCTCATCTACAGGGATGGGCTATAATTCACCCCTCCACTTT. Protein sequence: CASSSSTGMGYNSPLHF.

The V gene is TRBV28, the J gene TRBJ1-2; D perhaps matches TRBD1 (6 bases). The germline V and J ends were trimmed by 4 bases and 0 bases, with 15 bases remaining between them. This CDR3 has 16 residues. Germline CDR1 and CDR2: MDHEN and SYDVKM. The CDR3 is CASSSWGARTNYGYTF. The CDR3 nucleotides are TGTGCCAGCAGTTCATGGGGGGCGAGGACTAACTATGGCTACACCTTC.

The chain couples TRBV7-9 to TRBJ2-5; D gene uncertain. CDR3 length equals 15 residues. Germline lookup yields CDR1 SEHNR and CDR2 FQNEAQ (reference sequence). Deletions cut 1 base from V and 4 bases from J, with 13 bases between. CDR3 DNA: TGTGCCAGCAGCTTAGTCCCGATCTCCGGAGAGACCCAGTACTTC. Its protein is CASSLVPISGETQYF.

The J gene is TRBJ1-5, the V gene TRBV7-9, with D possibly matching TRBD1 (5 bases). V gave up 6 bases and J gave up 0 bases, with 21 bases separating them. In germline, CDR1 is SEHNR, CDR2 FQNEAQ (reference sequence). The CDR3 has 18 amino acids. DNA for the CDR3: TGTGCCAGCAGTCGAACCCGGGACTCCGGCCTTAGCAATCAGCCCCAGCATTTT. It codes for CASSRTRDSGLSNQPQHF. Full variable domain (outside the CDR3, taken from reference TRBV7-9 and TRBJ1-5): DTGVSQNPRHKITKRGQNVTFRCDPISEHNRLYWYRQTLGQGPEFLTYFQNEAQLEKSRLLSDRFSAERPKGSFSTLEIQRTEQGDSAMYLCASSRTRDSGLSNQPQHFGDGTRLSIL.

The rearrangement uses TRBV11-2 and TRBJ2-5; 14 nucleotides line up with TRBD2. This CDR3 contains 17 residues. CDR1 is SGHAT and CDR2 is FQNNGV in the germline V gene. Losses at the gene ends were 4 bases for V and 0 bases for J; bases not matched to a gene: 4. The chain's CDR3 is CASSSGLAGAYQETQYF. CDR3 DNA: TGTGCCAGCAGCTCGGGACTAGCGGGGGCCTACCAAGAGACCCAGTACTTC.

The chain has TRBV6-5 and TRBJ1-2; D not certain. The CDR3 length is 13 residues. The germline V gene encodes CDR1 MNHEY and CDR2 SVGAGI. V lost 7 bases and J lost 4, with 13 bases in between. DNA of the CDR3: TGTGCCAGCACCTTATCAGCTTCCTATGGCTACACCTTC. Translating it yields CASTLSASYGYTF.

V and J are TRBV28 and TRBJ1-4; 7 positions agree with TRBD1. Trimming took 3 bases from V and 12 from J; bases not matched to a gene: 13. Germline loops: CDR1 MDHEN, CDR2 SYDVKM. CDR3 length equals 15 residues. The CDR3 protein is CASSFGTARRGELFF. CDR3 bases: TGTGCCAGCAGTTTCGGGACAGCCCGCCGGGGGGAACTGTTTTTT.

A single count supports this clone. CDR3 loop: CASSLVHGYGYTF. The CDR3 nucleotides read TGTGCCAGCAGCTTAGTCCATGGCTATGGCTACACCTTC. The chain links TRBV7-2 to TRBJ1-2; D unresolved. The CDR3 runs 13 residues. Germline loops: CDR1 SGHTA, CDR2 FQGNSA. Trimming took off 1 base at V and 4 bases at J, with 7 bases between the two ends.

The V call is TRBV13, the J call TRBJ2-7, with D unresolved. Germline V gene sequence: CDR1 PRHDT, CDR2 FYEKMQ (reference sequence). The V gene lost 4 bases and the J gene lost 6 bases, with 10 bases spanning the gap. This CDR3 region has 12 residues. CDR3 nucleotides: TGTGCCAGCAGCTCTGGCCGTTTCGAGCAGTACTTC. Protein product: CASSSGRFEQYF.

This clone was counted once. V gene TRBV4-1 combines with J gene TRBJ2-4; 9 nucleotides agree with TRBD2. CDR1 MGHRA and CDR2 YSYEKL come from the germline V gene. The CDR3 loop spans 16 amino acids. Losses at the gene ends were 1 base for V and 2 bases for J; bases not matched to a gene: 3. The CDR3 spells CASSQALAGTKNIQYF. In nucleotides, the CDR3 is TGCGCCAGCAGCCAAGCGCTAGCGGGGACCAAAAACATTCAGTACTTC.

This clone has a single count. This sequence joins TRBV13 and TRBJ2-2; TRBD2 matches 7 bases. The V gene end was trimmed by 4 bases and the J gene end by 5 bases; junction bases not matched to a gene: 10. The CDR3 has 16 amino acids. Germline V gene data show CDR1 as PRHDT and CDR2 as FYEKMQ (reference sequence). CDR3 in amino acids: CASSSKWGGRTGELFF. Written as DNA, the CDR3 is TGTGCCAGCAGCTCTAAGTGGGGCGGGAGAACCGGGGAGCTGTTTTTT.

The V gene is TRBV2, the J gene TRBJ2-3; either TRBD1 or TRBD2 may supply D (6 bases each). CDR3 size: 13 residues. The germline CDR1 and CDR2 sequences are SNHLY and FYNNEI. The ends were cut back, 11 bases at V and 6 bases at J, with 18 bases in the middle. CDR3 DNA sequence: TGTGCCGGGGGGCGAACCGCGGGGGATACGCAGTATTTT. This codes for CAGGRTAGDTQYF. The entire variable domain, with the rest obtained from reference TRBV2 and TRBJ2-3, is as follows: EPEVTQTPSHQVTQMGQEVILRCVPISNHLYFYWYRQILGQKVEFLVSFYNNEISEKSEIFDDQFSVERPDGSNFTLKIRSTKLEDSAMYFCAGGRTAGDTQYFGPGTRLTVL.

J is TRBJ2-1 and V is TRBV30, with D possibly TRBD2 on 7 matching bases. The CDR3 loop spans 13 amino acids. Germline CDR1 reads GTSNPN; CDR2 reads SVGIG (reference sequence). Trimming removed 4 bases from V and 9 bases from J, with 16 bases in between. In DNA, the CDR3 is TGTGCCTGGATGGGGGGGCGCGGGTTTGAGCAGTTCTTC. Translated: CAWMGGRGFEQFF.

Notes on this clone: An end of the junction does not agree with germline; a read error may underlie this. The CDR3 DNA reads as TGTGCTAGCAGCGCAGGAACTCAGGGGGCCGGGGAGCTGTTTTTT. Its translation: CASSAGTQGAGELFF. The chain employs TRBV7-7 and TRBJ2-2, with 7 bases aligning to TRBD1. Germline V CDR1 and CDR2: SSHAT, FNYEAQ (reference sequence). This CDR3 has 15 residues.

The V gene is TRBV29-1, the J gene TRBJ2-3; 7 bases fit TRBD2. The CDR3 contains 12 residues. Germline V gene lookup returns CDR1 SQVTM and CDR2 ANQGSEA. This CDR3 is CSSLRGADTQYF. In nucleotides, the CDR3 is TGCAGTTCCCTTCGGGGGGCAGATACGCAGTATTTT.

V and J are TRBV9 and TRBJ2-3; D remains ambiguous. With 3 bases removed from V and 5 bases from J, the gap between germline ends came to 10 bases. Germline values: CDR1 SGDLS, CDR2 YYNGEE. CDR3 length: 13 amino acids. The CDR3 sequence: CASSGAFGDTQYF. In DNA, the CDR3 is TGTGCCAGCAGCGGAGCTTTCGGAGATACGCAGTATTTT. Based on the CDR3 plus reference TRBV9 and TRBJ2-3, the full variable domain is DSGVTQTPKHLITATGQRVTLRCSPRSGDLSVYWYQQSLDQGLQFLIQYYNGEERAKGNILERFSAQQFPDLHSELNLSSLELGDSALYFCASSGAFGDTQYFGPGTRLTVL.

In this sample, this clone turned up once. The rearrangement links TRBV10-3 to TRBJ2-3; 10 positions agree with TRBD1. This CDR3 comprises 14 residues. The junction had 10 bases not matched to a gene; V was cut back by 11 bases and J by 5 bases. Germline CDR1 reads ENHRY; CDR2 reads SYGVKD. CDR3 in DNA: TGTGCCTCCCCCCCGGGGACAGGGGAAGATACGCAGTATTTT. This codes for CASPPGTGEDTQYF.

CDR3 region: CAWSVGAIYGYTF. For the CDR3, the DNA is TGTGCCTGGAGTGTCGGAGCGATCTATGGCTACACCTTC. The chain carries TRBV30 and TRBJ1-2; the D is unclear. The CDR3 length is 13 residues. Germline CDR1 GTSNPN, CDR2 SVGIG (reference sequence). V gave up 0 bases and J gave up 4 bases, with 9 bases separating them.